This entry lists 16 T cell receptor beta chains sequenced from one sample in a study of Tregs in tolerant kidney transplant recipients. Here immunoSEQ multiplex PCR was the method, and the copy in TCRdb shows in-frame clones only, minus some. Found here are about 68,000 clones, 84% of them singletons; the top ten hold roughly 4.9%. The sequencing input was CD4+ T cells from blood. The origin of the receptors is a human donor in good health.

This clone occurred a few times. V is TRBV7-6 and J is TRBJ2-1; D gene ambiguous. Trimming removed 5 bases at V and 5 bases at J, with 4 bases between. The germline CDR1 and CDR2 sequences are SGHVS and FNYEAQ. The CDR3 length is 11 residues. The CDR3 is CASSANNEQFF. The CDR3 DNA reads as TGTGCCAGCAGCGCCAACAATGAGCAGTTCTTC.

The chain recombines TRBV5-4 with TRBJ1-4; 9 bases are a match to TRBD1. Trimming at V came to 4 bases and at J to 7 bases, leaving 8 bases not matched to a gene. CDR3 length: 15 amino acids. Germline-derived CDR1 and CDR2 are SGHNT and YYREEE (reference sequence). The CDR3 sequence: CASSTRTGESEKLFF. In DNA, the CDR3 is TGTGCCAGCAGCACGCGGACAGGGGAAAGTGAAAAACTGTTTTTT.

V and J are TRBV7-2 and TRBJ2-7; the match to TRBD2 covers 15 bases. Germline V gene sequence: CDR1 SGHTA, CDR2 FQGNSA. Trimming removed 5 bases from V and 6 bases from J; junction bases left unmatched: 8. The CDR3 loop spans 16 amino acids. CDR3 sequence (DNA): TGTGCCAGCAGCCCTCAACCGGGACTAGCGGGAGGCGAGCAGTACTTC. Amino acid sequence: CASSPQPGLAGGEQYF. The variable domain in full, with the rest retrieved from reference TRBV7-2 and TRBJ2-7, is GAGVSQSPSNKVTEKGKDVELRCDPISGHTALYWYRQSLGQGLEFLIYFQGNSAPDKSGLPSDRFSAERTGGSVSTLTIQRTQQEDSAVYLCASSPQPGLAGGEQYFGPGTRLTVT.

At least ten counts were recorded for this clone. The chain recombines TRBV5-4 with TRBJ1-2, with 9 nucleotides matching TRBD1. This CDR3 has 16 residues. Germline CDR1 SGHNT, CDR2 YYREEE (reference sequence). The V and J ends lost 3 bases and 4 bases, in that order; junction bases with no gene match: 10. CDR3 region: CASSSNPGTGFYGYTF. In DNA, the CDR3 is TGTGCCAGCAGCTCGAACCCCGGGACAGGGTTCTATGGCTACACCTTC.

The chain employs TRBV6-1 and TRBJ2-1; D gene uncertain. Germline-derived CDR1 and CDR2 are MNHNS and SASEGT. V lost 5 bases to trimming and J lost 3 bases, with 2 bases between them. This CDR3 contains 11 residues. The DNA of the CDR3 is TGTGCCAGCAGTCGCTACAATGAGCAGTTCTTC. Translation gives CASSRYNEQFF.

The V and J genes are TRBV4-1 and TRBJ1-5; possibly TRBD1 for D (5 bases). The V end lost 0 bases, the J end lost 2 bases, and 17 bases lay between the germline ends. The germline V gene has CDR1 MGHRA and CDR2 YSYEKL. This CDR3 is 18 amino acids long. The DNA for the CDR3 is TGCGCCAGCAGCCAAGATCCATCCCGGGGGAAAGGCAATCAGCCCCAGCATTTT. It specifies CASSQDPSRGKGNQPQHF.

V and J are TRBV29-1 and TRBJ2-6, with unresolved D. This CDR3 has 13 residues. The V and J ends lost 5 bases and 6 bases respectively, with 11 bases between them. The V gene's germline CDR1 is SQVTM and CDR2 ANQGSEA. In nucleotides, the CDR3 is TGCAGCGTTAAGGTCGCGGAGGCCAACGTCCTGACTTTC. Protein sequence: CSVKVAEANVLTF.

V is TRBV6-1 and J is TRBJ1-2; TRBD1 might be the D (5 bases). Between the trimmed V and J ends, which lost 7 bases and 1 base, there was a span of 16 bases. Germline V gene lookup returns CDR1 MNHNS and CDR2 SASEGT. This CDR3 is built from 15 residues. CDR3 amino acids: CASNPLNGGNYGYTF. CDR3 DNA sequence: TGTGCCAGCAATCCCCTCAATGGGGGTAACTATGGCTACACCTTC.

The chain links TRBV27 to TRBJ2-7; D call uncertain. V shed 4 bases and J shed 1 base, with 14 bases lying between them. Germline V lookup: CDR1 MNHEY, CDR2 SMNVEV (reference sequence). The CDR3 spans 15 residues. CDR3 loop: CASSWAYRTSYEQYF. In DNA form, the CDR3 reads TGTGCCAGCAGTTGGGCCTATCGAACTTCCTACGAGCAGTACTTC.

This chain links TRBV10-3 with TRBJ2-1, with 7 bases matching TRBD2. Trimming removed 7 bases from V and 4 bases from J; junction bases left unmatched: 10. CDR3 length equals 15 residues. Germline V lookup: CDR1 ENHRY, CDR2 SYGVKD. The CDR3 nucleotides are TGTGCCATCAATAGTAGGGAGGGCTCTTACAATGAGCAGTTCTTC. As protein: CAINSREGSYNEQFF.

This chain connects TRBV18 to TRBJ1-2, with a tentative D call TRBD1 (6 bases). V was shortened by 6 bases and J by 5 bases, with 16 bases between the two germline ends. The CDR3 runs to 14 residues. The germline CDR1 and CDR2 sequences are KGHSH and LQKENI. DNA for the CDR3: TGTGCCAGCTCGGACACCCGGGGGGCATATGGCTACACCTTC. Its protein product is CASSDTRGAYGYTF.

V gene TRBV7-2 combines with J gene TRBJ2-4, with a weak D call TRBD2 (5 bases). Trimming shortened V by 1 base and J by 2 bases, and 9 bases separated the two germline ends. The CDR3 has 15 residues. CDR1 SGHTA and CDR2 FQGNSA come from the germline V gene. CDR3 amino acids: CASSLGGRTKNIQYF. The CDR3 DNA reads as TGTGCCAGCAGCTTAGGTGGGAGAACCAAAAACATTCAGTACTTC.

This chain joins TRBV6-6 and TRBJ2-1; possible D gene TRBD1, 6 bases. CDR3 size: 14 residues. V gave up 4 bases and J gave up 3 bases, with 10 bases separating them. Germline V gene lookup returns CDR1 MNHNY and CDR2 SVGAGI (reference sequence). In DNA form, the CDR3 reads TGTGCCAGCAGTTTGCAGGGGATCTACAATGAGCAGTTCTTC. Protein: CASSLQGIYNEQFF.

V is TRBV7-3 and J is TRBJ2-7; TRBD2 matches at 9 bases. The CDR3 covers 16 residues. The V and J ends lost 2 bases and 1 base, in that order; junction bases with no gene match: 6. In germline, CDR1 is SGHTA, CDR2 FQGTGA. CDR3 region: CASSLEIAGESYEQYF. Here the CDR3 DNA reads TGTGCCAGCAGCTTAGAAATAGCGGGGGAGTCCTACGAGCAGTACTTC.

The rearrangement uses TRBV5-1 and TRBJ1-3; D unclear. Trimming removed 0 bases from V and 0 bases from J, with 4 bases in between. Germline CDR1 and CDR2: SGHRS and YFSETQ. The CDR3 sequence is 14 residues long. CDR3 in amino acids: CASSLASSGNTIYF. DNA of the CDR3: TGCGCCAGCAGCTTGGCTAGCTCTGGAAACACCATATATTTT.

V and J are TRBV2 and TRBJ2-7; D may be TRBD1 (6 bases). The CDR3 is 13 amino acids. The germline CDR1 and CDR2 sequences are SNHLY and FYNNEI. Trimming stripped 6 bases from V and 2 bases from J, with 11 bases between. As DNA, the CDR3 is TGTGCCAGCAGCCAGGACAGAACCTACGAGCAGTACTTC. It codes for CASSQDRTYEQYF. Looking up the rest from reference TRBV2 and TRBJ2-7 gives the full variable domain: EPEVTQTPSHQVTQMGQEVILRCVPISNHLYFYWYRQILGQKVEFLVSFYNNEISEKSEIFDDQFSVERPDGSNFTLKIRSTKLEDSAMYFCASSQDRTYEQYFGPGTRLTVT.